This TCR beta chain is drawn from a study of early stage breast cancer tumors. Study as a whole: Average read coverage per sample was roughly 10-fold. Notes on the study in general: Enriched TCRB sequences shared across patients were mostly commonly generated sequences.

Profiling relied on immunoSEQ multiplex PCR, and the TCRdb table lists in-frame clones only, not all of them. The data hold tens of thousands of clones, with roughly 84% observed a single time. Germline V gene data show CDR1 as MNHNS and CDR2 as SASEGT. The CDR3 is 15 residues long. Trimming cost V 5 bases and J 0 bases, with 11 bases left between them. For this clone: Its antigen remains unidentified.

Sequencing input: blood. The clonotype was recovered from a person in their 60s with breast cancer. The rearrangement uses TRBV6-1 and TRBJ1-3; D possibly corresponds to TRBD1 (5 bases). For the CDR3, the DNA is TGTGCCAGCAGTCAGGGTAGGGACTCTGGAAACACCATATATTTT. This translates into CASSQGRDSGNTIYF.